This record looks at one T cell receptor beta chain sequence and its context. The data belong to a study of cytomegalovirus exposure and HLA in healthy donors. The protocol was immunoSEQ multiplex PCR, while the TCRdb copy is restricted to in-frame clones and leaves out a portion. This repertoire shows some 100,000 clones, 88% found once; its top ten account for 2% to 2.5%. Deletions cut 6 bases from V and 2 bases from J, with 21 bases between. Germline assignment: CDR1 SGHAT and CDR2 FQDESV (reference sequence). CDR3 length equals 17 residues. The rearrangement joins TRBV11-1 to TRBJ2-3; D may be TRBD1 (5 bases). The TCR sequence derives from a young woman in good health and CMV-seronegative. The material sequenced was PBMCs. CDR3 protein: CASSSASRGAYTDTQYF. The DNA for the CDR3 is TGTGCCAGCAGTTCCGCATCCCGTGGGGCCTACACAGATACGCAGTATTTT.